This T cell receptor beta chain was observed in a study of T cells in Graves' hyperthyroidism and ophthalmopathy. This clonotype was seen more than once but under ten times. The target antigen is unknown. The study's findings and limits: Ophthalmopathy was separated from stable hyperthyroidism by a 13 V-J model.

Amplified regions were TCR beta CDR3 sequences from RNA transcripts. HTBI primers drove first-round RT-PCR of the TCR CDR3. One entry per CDR3 protein results from TCRdb running MiXCR on the multiplex PCR reads. The sample shows 300,000 to 450,000 distinct CDR3 sequences, less than 20% of them seen only once. CDR1 and CDR2 (germline): LNHNV, YYDKDF (reference sequence). With V trimmed by 3 bases and J by 0 bases, 19 bases remained unmatched. CDR3 length: 21 amino acids. Sequencing input: blood. The clonotype originates from a young woman with Graves' hyperthyroidism that later progressed to Graves' ophthalmopathy. The genes are TRBV15 and TRBJ2-1, with TRBD2 matching over 8 bases. CDR3 DNA: TGTGCCACCAGCAGTACTTTGGTTGGTAGCGGGGCCACTAGCTCCTACAATGAGCAGTTCTTC. Translation: CATSSTLVGSGATSSYNEQFF.